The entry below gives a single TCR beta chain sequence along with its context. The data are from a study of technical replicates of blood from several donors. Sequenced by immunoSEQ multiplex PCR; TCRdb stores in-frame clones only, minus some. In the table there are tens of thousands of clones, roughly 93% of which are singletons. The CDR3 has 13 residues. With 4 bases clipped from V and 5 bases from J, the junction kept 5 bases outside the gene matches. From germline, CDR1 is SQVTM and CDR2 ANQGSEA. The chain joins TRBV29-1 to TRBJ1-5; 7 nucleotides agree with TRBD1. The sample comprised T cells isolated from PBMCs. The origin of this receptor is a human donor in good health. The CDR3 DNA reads TGCAGCGTTGGACAGGGCTGGGATCAGCCCCAGCATTTT. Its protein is CSVGQGWDQPQHF.